What follows is one T cell receptor beta chain and its context. What it recognizes is unknown. This entry belongs to a study of CD4 T cells in relation to SARS-CoV-2 and coronaviruses. Study background: Shared crossreactive spike epitopes were mapped to their HLA restriction.

Before the COVID-19 pandemic, during about 2010-2018, CD4+ T cells were taken from unexposed donors. CD4+ T cells were isolated from the cells after 10 days of culture. Cells permitting, SARS-CoV-2 S/N and four cold-coronavirus spikes were tested on unexposed-donor CD4+ T cells. CDR1 SNHLY and CDR2 FYNNEI come from the germline V gene. This CDR3 is 16 amino acids long. The germline V and J ends were trimmed by 5 bases and 2 bases, with 15 bases remaining between them. Assay used: immunoSEQ multiplex PCR; TCRdb lists only in-frame clones, some missing. The top ten clones hold roughly 10% of a sample with fewer than 25,000 clones, approximately 81% of them seen once.

This clonotype was obtained from a human donor in good health. J is TRBJ2-2 and V is TRBV2; D may be TRBD1 or TRBD2 (6 bases each). Sequenced: CD4+ T cells from PBMCs, cultured in vitro. The CDR3 region has the DNA TGTGCCAGCAGTCCAAGGGGGGCGCTCAACACCGGGGAGCTGTTTTTT. Translating gives CASSPRGALNTGELFF.